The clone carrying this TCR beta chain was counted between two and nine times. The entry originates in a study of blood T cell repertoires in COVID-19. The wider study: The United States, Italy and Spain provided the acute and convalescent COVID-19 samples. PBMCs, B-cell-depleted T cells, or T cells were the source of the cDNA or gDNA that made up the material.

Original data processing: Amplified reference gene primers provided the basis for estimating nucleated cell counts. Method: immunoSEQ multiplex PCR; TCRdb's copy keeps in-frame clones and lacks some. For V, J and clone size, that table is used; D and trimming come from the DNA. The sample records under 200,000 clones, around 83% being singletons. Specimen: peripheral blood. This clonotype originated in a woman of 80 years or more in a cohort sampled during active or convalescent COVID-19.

As DNA, the CDR3 is TGTGCCAGCAGTTTTGAGACGGGAATAGGCAATGAGCAGTTCTTC. It translates to CASSFETGIGNEQFF. The chain couples TRBV28 to TRBJ2-1, with D perhaps matching TRBD2 (5 bases). The germline V gene encodes CDR1 MDHEN and CDR2 SYDVKM. Trimming pared 3 bases from V and 6 bases from J, leaving 15 bases between. The CDR3 loop spans 15 amino acids.